Listed here are 4 T cell receptor beta chains from one sample, sequenced in a study of T cell changes during pregnancy in multiple sclerosis. TCRdb's copy holds only in-frame clones and misses some; the assay was immunoSEQ multiplex PCR. The sample shows about 100,000 clones, about 94% of them seen only once. Sample: peripheral blood, taken before pregnancy. The receptors here all came from a female donor with multiple sclerosis, enrolled in a pregnancy study.

The rearrangement joins TRBV19 to TRBJ2-3, with 9 positions matching TRBD1. The CDR3 runs to 16 residues. Trimming removed 5 bases from V and 3 bases from J; junction bases left unmatched: 9. Germline assignment: CDR1 LNHDA and CDR2 SQIVND (reference sequence). The CDR3: CASSEDNRGQTDTQYF. The CDR3 bases are TGTGCCAGTAGTGAGGATAACAGGGGGCAAACAGATACGCAGTATTTT.

The genes are TRBV7-6 and TRBJ1-5; 7 bases match TRBD1. V shed 5 bases and J 7 bases; nucleotides not matched to a gene: 17. Germline CDR1 SGHVS, CDR2 FNYEAQ. This CDR3 is built from 17 residues. The CDR3 nucleotides read TGTGCCAGCAGCCCCCGGGGGGGGCAGGGGGTTCCCCAGCCCCAGCATTTT. Translating gives CASSPRGGQGVPQPQHF.

The CDR3, as DNA: TGTGCCAGCAGCCACTCGGGAGGGGGCTACGAGCAGTACTTC. Translating it yields CASSHSGGGYEQYF. The chain joins TRBV14 to TRBJ2-7; TRBD2 aligns across 8 bases. There are 14 residues in the CDR3. V shed 3 bases, J shed 3 bases, and the junction held 4 bases outside the gene matches. Germline V gene sequence: CDR1 SGHDN, CDR2 FVKESK.

The chain joins TRBV27 to TRBJ2-3; 7 positions match TRBD2. The CDR3 runs 16 residues. In germline, CDR1 is MNHEY, CDR2 SMNVEV (reference sequence). V shed 6 bases and J 3 bases; nucleotides not matched to a gene: 12. In DNA form, the CDR3 reads TGTGCCAGCAGCCGTCCCCCGGGAGGAACGACAGATACGCAGTATTTT. It is translated as CASSRPPGGTTDTQYF.